A selection of T cell receptor beta chains follows, all from one sample in a study of post-analysis software for immune sequencing data. Each CDR3 protein gets one entry after TCRdb re-called the PCR reads with MiXCR. The sample holds roughly 430,000 distinct CDR3 sequences, approximately 38% seen once. The sequenced sample consisted of blood. The receptors were gathered from a girl aged 2-15 years with multiple sclerosis. Both conserved end residues are part of each CDR3. A D gene is named only where the DNA matches it firmly. Rows give clone size only sometimes, using once, few, many, or a class for an expanded clone.

j_call: TRBJ2-1
d_call: TRBD2
clone_size: few
v_call: TRBV20-1
cdr3_nt: TGCAGTGCTAGAGATCGGGCGGGAGCTCATGAGCAGTTCTTC
cdr3_aa: CSARDRAGAHEQFF

j_call: TRBJ2-4
d_call: TRBD2
clone_size: .
v_call: TRBV4-2
cdr3_nt: TGTGCCAGCAGCCAAGAACACCTAGCGGGAGGTGGGGCCAAAAACATTCAGTACTTC
cdr3_aa: CASSQEHLAGGGAKNIQYF

j_call: TRBJ2-3
d_call: TRBD1
clone_size: .
v_call: TRBV18
cdr3_nt: TGTGCCAGCTCGCGGACAGGGCCAATCCGAGATACGCAGTATTTT
cdr3_aa: CASSRTGPIRDTQYF

j_call: TRBJ1-1
d_call: .
clone_size: .
v_call: TRBV3-1
cdr3_nt: TGTGCCAGCAGCCAAGAGACGTGGAGGGGAGCTTTCTTT
cdr3_aa: CASSQETWRGAFF

j_call: TRBJ2-1
d_call: .
clone_size: few
v_call: TRBV6-4
cdr3_nt: TGTGCCAGCAGTGAGGCGGACAGCTCCTACAATGAGCAGTTCTTC
cdr3_aa: CASSEADSSYNEQFF

j_call: TRBJ1-1
d_call: .
clone_size: .
v_call: TRBV7-8
cdr3_nt: TGTGCCAGCAGCCAAGATAAGGGGGTCACTGAAGCTTTCTTT
cdr3_aa: CASSQDKGVTEAFF

j_call: TRBJ2-3
d_call: TRBD2
clone_size: .
v_call: TRBV28
cdr3_nt: TGTGCCAGCAGTCGACTAGCGGGACCCAAAGATACGCAGTATTTT
cdr3_aa: CASSRLAGPKDTQYF

j_call: TRBJ2-3
d_call: TRBD2
clone_size: .
v_call: TRBV9
cdr3_nt: TGTGTCAGCAGCCTCAGAGCCGACTTCCCGGGACTAGCGGGGGGGTACACAGATACGCAGTATTTT
cdr3_aa: CVSSLRADFPGLAGGYTDTQYF

j_call: TRBJ1-6
d_call: .
clone_size: .
v_call: TRBV10-3
cdr3_nt: TGTGCCATCAGTGAGTCGGGAGGCCCGGCGCTTTATAATTCACCCCTCCACTTT
cdr3_aa: CAISESGGPALYNSPLHF

j_call: TRBJ2-7
d_call: .
clone_size: .
v_call: TRBV2
cdr3_nt: TGTGCCAGCGAGACTGGCTCCTACGAGCAGTACTTC
cdr3_aa: CASETGSYEQYF

j_call: TRBJ2-5
d_call: .
clone_size: few
v_call: TRBV7-8
cdr3_nt: TGTGCCAGCAGCTTAGACCCCTCTTGGGAGACCCAGTACTTC
cdr3_aa: CASSLDPSWETQYF

j_call: TRBJ2-1
d_call: TRBD2
clone_size: few
v_call: TRBV7-2
cdr3_nt: TGTGCCAGCAGCACCCGTTCCGGACTAGTTGGCAATGAGCAGTTCTTC
cdr3_aa: CASSTRSGLVGNEQFF

j_call: TRBJ1-2
d_call: .
clone_size: few
v_call: TRBV12-3/TRBV12-4
cdr3_nt: TGTGCCAGCAGTTTGACAGGACTCTACTATGGCTACACCTTC
cdr3_aa: CASSLTGLYYGYTF

j_call: TRBJ1-1
d_call: .
clone_size: .
v_call: TRBV5-1
cdr3_nt: TGCGCCAGCAACAGGGACACCTTGACTGAAGCTTTCTTT
cdr3_aa: CASNRDTLTEAFF

j_call: TRBJ2-7
d_call: TRBD2
clone_size: .
v_call: TRBV27
cdr3_nt: TGTGCCAGCAGTCGGACTAGCGGGGTAACCTACGAGCAGTACTTC
cdr3_aa: CASSRTSGVTYEQYF

j_call: TRBJ2-1
d_call: TRBD2
clone_size: .
v_call: TRBV29-1
cdr3_nt: TGCAGCGTTGAGTCTAGCGGGGGGACTACTTACAATGAGCAGTTCTTC
cdr3_aa: CSVESSGGTTYNEQFF

j_call: TRBJ2-5
d_call: TRBD2
clone_size: few
v_call: TRBV20-1
cdr3_nt: TGCAGTGCCCATGAGGCTAGCGGGGCCCAAGAGACCCAGTACTTC
cdr3_aa: CSAHEASGAQETQYF

j_call: TRBJ2-7
d_call: .
clone_size: .
v_call: TRBV27
cdr3_nt: TGTGCCAGCCAGGGGAGGTCCTACGAGCAGTACTTC
cdr3_aa: CASQGRSYEQYF

j_call: TRBJ1-2
d_call: .
clone_size: .
v_call: TRBV12-3/TRBV12-4
cdr3_nt: TGTGCCAGCAGCCAGTCCAGGACAGATCCCACCTTC
cdr3_aa: CASSQSRTDPTF

j_call: TRBJ2-3
d_call: .
clone_size: .
v_call: TRBV9
cdr3_nt: TGTGCCAGCAGCGTAGAGACCCATCAAGATACGCAGTATTTT
cdr3_aa: CASSVETHQDTQYF

j_call: TRBJ1-1
d_call: TRBD1
clone_size: .
v_call: TRBV6-6
cdr3_nt: TGTGCCAGCAGTTACTCCCTGGAAGGGACAGGCGGTGAAGCTTTCTTT
cdr3_aa: CASSYSLEGTGGEAFF

j_call: TRBJ2-7
d_call: .
clone_size: .
v_call: TRBV27
cdr3_nt: TGTGCCAGCAGTTTCGTTGGGACCCCGTCCTACGAGCAGTACTTC
cdr3_aa: CASSFVGTPSYEQYF